This TCR beta chain was obtained from a study of T cell changes during pregnancy in multiple sclerosis. Produced via immunoSEQ multiplex PCR; TCRdb's table is partial and in-frame only. The sample holds about 24,000 clones, around 90% seen once. The length of the CDR3 is 15 residues. The V end was cut by 3 bases, the J end by 5 bases, with 13 bases between. The germline V gene encodes CDR1 MRHNA and CDR2 SNTAGT. This rearrangement joins TRBV6-4 to TRBJ2-2, with a possible D match to TRBD1 (6 bases). The TCR originated in a female donor in good health, enrolled as a control in a pregnancy study. The sample in question was CD8+ T cells from peripheral blood mononuclear cells, obtained in the third trimester of pregnancy. CDR3 coding DNA: TGTGCCAGCAGTGAAGGGACAAGTGAGACCGGGGAGCTGTTTTTT. This gives the protein CASSEGTSETGELFF.